Shown below are 9 T cell receptor beta chains from a single sample sequenced in a study of identical twins' blood T cells. Via MiXCR, TCRdb re-called the 5' RACE reads, giving one row per CDR3 protein. The table includes 350,000 to 400,000 distinct CDR3 sequences, roughly 28% detected once. Sample: PBMCs. The receptor set was obtained from a woman aged 18 to 49 in good health.

The chain recombines TRBV12-5 with TRBJ2-2, with no clear D. V lost 7 bases and J lost 1, with 10 bases in between. Per the germline V gene, CDR1 is LGHNT and CDR2 is FRNRAP. The CDR3 is 14 amino acids. The CDR3 protein is CASAAHRNTGELFF. The DNA for the CDR3 is TGTGCTAGTGCCGCACACAGGAACACCGGGGAGCTGTTTTTT.

CDR3 sequence reads: CSARDGGTASYEQYF. For the CDR3, the DNA is TGCAGTGCTAGAGATGGGGGGACGGCTTCCTACGAGCAGTACTTC. The chain joins TRBV20-1 to TRBJ2-7; possible D gene TRBD2, 6 bases. The CDR3 contains 15 residues. Trimming left V 0 bases short and J 1 base short, with 13 bases between. Germline assignment: CDR1 DFQATT and CDR2 SNEGSKA (reference sequence).

The CDR3 sequence is CASSLLGTQYF. CDR3 nucleotide sequence: TGCGCCAGCAGCTTGTTGGGGACCCAGTACTTC. This chain connects TRBV5-1 to TRBJ2-5; D is undetermined. There are 11 residues in the CDR3. Deletions cut 1 base from V and 7 bases from J, with 5 bases between. The V gene's germline CDR1 is SGHRS and CDR2 YFSETQ.

This clonotype was counted only a few times. The chain combines TRBV5-6 with TRBJ1-6, with 10 bases fitting TRBD1. V shed 2 bases, J shed 15 bases, and the junction held 5 bases outside the gene matches. CDR1 is SGHDT, CDR2 YYEEEE, per germline. CDR3 size: 13 residues. The CDR3 nucleotides are TGTGCCAGCAGCTTTGGGACAGGGGAAGTCCTCCACTTT. It translates to CASSFGTGEVLHF.

This chain connects TRBV20-1 to TRBJ2-7; 10 bases line up with TRBD1. Trimming took 5 bases from V and 5 from J; bases not matched to a gene: 9. The CDR3 loop spans 14 amino acids. Germline V gene lookup returns CDR1 DFQATT and CDR2 SNEGSKA (reference sequence). CDR3 region: CSAGRQGASHEQYF. The DNA of the CDR3 is TGCAGTGCTGGGAGACAGGGGGCGTCCCACGAGCAGTACTTC.

This chain joins TRBV5-1 and TRBJ2-7; TRBD2 might be the D (5 bases). The CDR3 runs to 14 residues. V was clipped by 0 bases and J by 6 bases, with 13 bases between them. The germline gives CDR1 SGHRS, CDR2 YFSETQ. CDR3 nucleotide sequence: TGCGCCAGCAGCTTGGAGGAGGAATCCGTCGAGCAGTACTTC. Translating it yields CASSLEEESVEQYF.

The V gene is TRBV5-1, the J gene TRBJ1-3; tentative D call: TRBD1 (6 bases). This CDR3 has 15 residues. Germline-derived CDR1 and CDR2 are SGHRS and YFSETQ. V lost 2 bases and J 3 bases, leaving 12 bases between the germline ends. The chain's CDR3 is CASSLQGFYGNTIYF. DNA for the CDR3: TGCGCCAGCAGCTTACAGGGATTCTATGGAAACACCATATATTTT.

The chain is built from TRBV6-2 or TRBV6-3 and TRBJ2-5, with 10 positions matching TRBD2. Per the germline V gene, CDR1 is MNHEY and CDR2 is SVGEGT. The CDR3 totals 16 residues. V dropped 0 bases and J dropped 3; count of bases not matched to a gene: 4. As DNA, the CDR3 is TGTGCCAGCAGTTACTCGAATGGACTAGCGGAAGAGACCCAGTACTTC. The encoded protein is CASSYSNGLAEETQYF.

The sample holds a few counts of this clonotype. This chain connects TRBV29-1 to TRBJ2-3, with 9 bases lining up with TRBD1. V shed 4 bases, J shed 6 bases, and the junction held 8 bases outside the gene matches. Germline V gene lookup returns CDR1 SQVTM and CDR2 ANQGSEA. The CDR3 runs 14 residues. CDR3 protein: CSVVAQGAYDTQYF. The CDR3, as DNA: TGCAGCGTTGTGGCACAGGGGGCGTACGATACGCAGTATTTT.